Listed below are T cell receptor beta chains from one sample, sequenced in a study of blood T cell repertoires in COVID-19. Assay: immunoSEQ multiplex PCR; the TCRdb copy retains only in-frame clones and omits some. The repertoire has fewer than 90,000 clones, nearly 95% of them found once; the top ten carry 4% to 5.5%. Source material: peripheral blood. These receptor sequences come from a human donor with active COVID-19. The donor label of this sample is uncertain. CDR3s leave out the opening cysteine and the closing phenylalanine or tryptophan.

v_call: TRBV5-1; j_call: TRBJ2-5; cdr3_aa: ASSSTGRETQY
v_call: TRBV5-1; j_call: TRBJ2-5; cdr3_aa: ASSLAGTSGGRHRTQY
v_call: TRBV10-1; j_call: TRBJ2-7; cdr3_aa: ASSKGQGPYEQY
v_call: TRBV28; j_call: TRBJ1-5; cdr3_aa: ASRSGGYGNQPQH
v_call: TRBV19; j_call: TRBJ2-2; cdr3_aa: ASSIGQGGTGELF
v_call: TRBV11-3; j_call: TRBJ2-3; cdr3_aa: ASSDYYTPDTQY
v_call: TRBV25-1; j_call: TRBJ1-5; cdr3_aa: ASSRDNQPQH
v_call: TRBV18; j_call: TRBJ2-2; cdr3_aa: ASSPLGGKTGELF
v_call: TRBV19; j_call: TRBJ1-5; cdr3_aa: ASSTTGGFQPQH
v_call: TRBV7-7; j_call: TRBJ2-7; cdr3_aa: ASSPSPGQTTYEQY
v_call: TRBV5-4; j_call: TRBJ1-1; cdr3_aa: ASSPELETEAF
v_call: TRBV14; j_call: TRBJ1-1; cdr3_aa: ASSLYSGHSEAF
v_call: TRBV18; j_call: TRBJ2-3; cdr3_aa: ASSRETSGTDTQY
v_call: TRBV11-2; j_call: TRBJ1-1; cdr3_aa: ASGRQGTDTEAF
v_call: TRBV5-1; j_call: TRBJ2-1; cdr3_aa: ASSAAGQGVGNEQF
v_call: TRBV14; j_call: TRBJ2-7; cdr3_aa: ASSQDFGVAGLY
v_call: TRBV19; j_call: TRBJ2-7; cdr3_aa: ASSGGMFGAVTSGSPYEQY
v_call: TRBV7-2; j_call: TRBJ2-5; cdr3_aa: ASSYRVGETQY
v_call: TRBV28; j_call: TRBJ2-7; cdr3_aa: ASALTSGSVEQY
v_call: TRBV5-6; j_call: TRBJ2-3; cdr3_aa: ASSRHGSRLTDTQY
v_call: TRBV5-1; j_call: TRBJ2-1; cdr3_aa: ASSLGTGTHEQF
v_call: TRBV6-1; j_call: TRBJ1-2; cdr3_aa: ASSENLIVDYGYT
v_call: TRBV28; j_call: TRBJ2-4; cdr3_aa: ASSLEWTSGRAKNIQY
v_call: TRBV5-1; j_call: TRBJ1-1; cdr3_aa: ASSLDGDTEAF
v_call: TRBV11-3; j_call: TRBJ2-1; cdr3_aa: ASSSPGTSARGEQF
v_call: TRBV20-1; j_call: TRBJ2-7; cdr3_aa: SASPLDRSTYEQY
v_call: TRBV18; j_call: TRBJ2-2; cdr3_aa: ASSPSGTAGELF
v_call: TRBV11-3; j_call: TRBJ2-7; cdr3_aa: ASSSRGGGTYEQY
v_call: TRBV9; j_call: TRBJ2-7; cdr3_aa: ASSVGGSYEQY
v_call: TRBV5-1; j_call: TRBJ1-1; cdr3_aa: ASSLSQGPTEAF
v_call: TRBV7-2; j_call: TRBJ2-6; cdr3_aa: ASSLGRAGANVLT
v_call: TRBV5-6; j_call: TRBJ2-1; cdr3_aa: ASSLGRAGNEQF
v_call: TRBV7-7; j_call: TRBJ2-1; cdr3_aa: ASSVTGGLYNEQF
v_call: TRBV4-1; j_call: TRBJ1-1; cdr3_aa: ASSPLTGANTEAF
v_call: TRBV11-2; j_call: TRBJ1-6; cdr3_aa: ASSLGDRGVTYNSPLH
v_call: TRBV6-2/TRBV6-3; j_call: TRBJ2-1; cdr3_aa: ASSFRGTGYNEQF
v_call: TRBV12-3/TRBV12-4; j_call: TRBJ1-5; cdr3_aa: ASSLTANQPQH
v_call: TRBV18; j_call: TRBJ2-1; cdr3_aa: ASSPLPSHEQF
v_call: TRBV27; j_call: TRBJ1-6; cdr3_aa: ASSLLGRLTSPLH
v_call: TRBV5-8; j_call: TRBJ2-5; cdr3_aa: ASSSGQGAGETQY
v_call: TRBV4-2; j_call: TRBJ2-1; cdr3_aa: ASSQDLAGANNEQF
v_call: TRBV7-6; j_call: TRBJ1-2; cdr3_aa: ASSPGTGLNYGYT
v_call: TRBV12-3/TRBV12-4; j_call: TRBJ2-4; cdr3_aa: ASRGDNKNIQY
v_call: TRBV6-5; j_call: TRBJ2-7; cdr3_aa: ASSPGGTPNEQY
v_call: TRBV3-1/TRBV3-2; j_call: TRBJ1-5; cdr3_aa: ASSQEQGYQPQH
v_call: TRBV7-9; j_call: TRBJ2-3; cdr3_aa: ASSYTNLLAGGTDTQY
v_call: TRBV11-3; j_call: TRBJ2-5; cdr3_aa: ASSQEGTSGKETQY
v_call: TRBV10-3; j_call: TRBJ1-2; cdr3_aa: AISEGQGYGYT
v_call: TRBV5-1; j_call: TRBJ1-5; cdr3_aa: ASSPGGGIDSNQPQH